Listed here are 25 T cell receptor beta chains from one sample, sequenced in a study (dated by TCRdb to the mid-2010s). Library preparation used RT-PCR. Reads for this sample came from an Illumina MiSeq. TCRdb reworked the public reads: Q25 trimming with fastp, MiXCR clone assembly, productive beta chains retained. Each entry is one CDR3 protein sequence, shown with its most common DNA and genes. In all, the sample holds thousands of distinct CDR3 sequences, and about 89% of those were seen once. Together, the top ten hold more than 6.5% of the sample. Sequenced input: memory CD4+ T cells from blood. The source of these receptors is a female donor in good health, serving as a healthy control.

Remarks on this clonotype: For a library built for alpha chains, this beta chain is a stray read; little rests on its size. V and J are TRBV7-2 and TRBJ2-7, with TRBD2 matching over 9 bases. The ends lost 3 bases at V and 1 base at J; junction bases unmatched: 4. The CDR3 contains 15 residues. Germline loops: CDR1 SGHTA, CDR2 FQGNSA. In nucleotides, the CDR3 is TGTGCCAGCAGCTTCCAGGCGGGAGGGTCCTACGAGCAGTACTTC. Its translation is CASSFQAGGSYEQYF.

Remarks on this clonotype: This beta chain turned up in a library designed for alpha chains; as an off-target read, its abundance says little. The chain is built from TRBV29-1 and TRBJ1-1; D not resolved. Per the germline V gene, CDR1 is SQVTM and CDR2 is ANQGSEA. The germline V and J ends were trimmed by 4 bases and 5 bases, with 11 bases remaining between them. The CDR3 sequence is 12 residues long. The CDR3 DNA is TGCAGCGTTGTGTTCTGGGCGACTGAAGCTTTCTTT. This sequence encodes CSVVFWATEAFF.

Regarding this clonotype: This beta chain represents an off-target read in a library built for alpha chains; its size is of limited meaning. The V and J genes are TRBV6-2 or TRBV6-3 and TRBJ2-5, with TRBD2 as a possible D gene (5 bases). The V gene's germline CDR1 is MNHEY and CDR2 SVGEGT. Trimming removed 6 bases at V and 1 base at J, with 9 bases between. The CDR3 extends over 13 amino acids. The DNA of the CDR3 is TGTGCCAGCAGCGGTGCGGGCCAAGAGACCCAGTACTTC. Protein sequence: CASSGAGQETQYF.

Points on this clonotype: The library was designed around alpha chains, so this beta chain is a stray read whose abundance carries little weight. CDR3 DNA: TGTGCCAGCAGCGTGGGACAGCGGGAGACCCAGTACTTC. This sequence encodes CASSVGQRETQYF. This chain links TRBV9 with TRBJ2-5, with 7 bases matching TRBD1. Germline CDR1 and CDR2: SGDLS and YYNGEE. The CDR3 has 13 residues. V was pared by 2 bases and J by 5 bases, with 3 bases of the junction left unmatched.

Note on this clonotype: This beta chain came through as a stray read in a library set up for alpha chains, and its size says little. This chain links TRBV10-3 with TRBJ1-2; 9 bases map to TRBD1. Germline CDR1 and CDR2: ENHRY and SYGVKD. J was trimmed by 6 bases and V by 8 bases; bases with no gene match: 1. The CDR3 spans 11 residues. CDR3 in amino acids: CAIDRGNGYTF. DNA of the CDR3: TGTGCCATCGACAGGGGGAATGGCTACACCTTC.

This clonotype was picked up one time. Found in a library prepared for alpha chains, this beta chain is an off-target read, and its abundance has little meaning. J is TRBJ2-1 and V is TRBV5-1, with 8 bases identical to TRBD2. From germline, CDR1 is SGHRS and CDR2 YFSETQ. This CDR3 comprises 15 residues. Losses at the gene ends were 0 bases for V and 3 bases for J; bases not matched to a gene: 2. For the CDR3, the DNA is TGCGCCAGCAGCTTGGATAGCGGGGACTACAATGAGCAGTTCTTC. Translation gives CASSLDSGDYNEQFF.

With respect to this clonotype: Little can be read into the size of this beta chain, an off-target read in a library designed for alpha chains. The CDR3 DNA reads TGTGCCAGCACCCCGGGAGAGGTGGGTGAGCAGTACTTC. The encoded protein is CASTPGEVGEQYF. The chain couples TRBV7-2 to TRBJ2-7; D may be TRBD2 (6 bases). V shed 7 bases and J shed 7 bases, with 17 bases lying between them. CDR3 size: 13 residues. The germline V gene has CDR1 SGHTA and CDR2 FQGNSA.

This clonotype was observed a handful of times. The library was built for alpha chains, so this beta chain is an off-target read and its size means little. The rearrangement joins TRBV20-1 to TRBJ2-3; 12 bases are shared with TRBD2. The CDR3 is 13 amino acids. CDR1 is DFQATT and CDR2 is SNEGSKA in the germline V gene (reference sequence). J lost 5 bases, V lost 5 bases, and 2 bases had no gene match. The CDR3 loop reads CSALAGGRDTQYF. CDR3 nucleotides: TGCAGTGCTCTAGCGGGAGGGAGAGATACGCAGTATTTT.

Points on this clonotype: The size of this beta chain means little, since it is a stray read in a library made for alpha chains. The J gene is TRBJ2-1, the V gene TRBV7-9, with D possibly being TRBD1 (5 bases). CDR3 size: 13 residues. Germline V gene sequence: CDR1 SEHNR, CDR2 FQNEAQ (reference sequence). Trimming removed 1 base at V and 7 bases at J, with 8 bases between. The CDR3 is CASSLGQPNEQFF. Written as DNA, the CDR3 is TGTGCCAGCAGCTTAGGACAGCCTAATGAGCAGTTCTTC.

As concerns this clonotype: The library was built for alpha chains, so this beta chain is an off-target read and its size means little. The chain recombines TRBV27 with TRBJ1-3, with no clear D. Germline V gene lookup returns CDR1 MNHEY and CDR2 SMNVEV (reference sequence). This CDR3 comprises 17 residues. The V end was cut by 7 bases, the J end by 2 bases, with 21 bases between. The CDR3, as DNA: TGTGCCAGCAAAAACGGCGGGTTGGGTATTGCTGGAAACACCATATATTTT. It is translated as CASKNGGLGIAGNTIYF.

As to this clonotype: This beta chain turned up in a library designed for alpha chains; as an off-target read, its abundance says little. The chain combines TRBV6-5 with TRBJ2-4; weak D call: TRBD2 (5 bases). Germline loops: CDR1 MNHEY, CDR2 SVGAGI. V was clipped by 5 bases and J by 2 bases, with 7 bases between them. This CDR3 is built from 13 residues. The CDR3 loop is CASSPGTKNIQYF. In nucleotides, the CDR3 is TGTGCCAGCAGTCCCGGGACCAAAAACATTCAGTACTTC.

Regarding this clonotype: This beta chain is off target for a library built for alpha chains, so its abundance means little. The rearrangement uses TRBV6-6 and TRBJ2-7, with D possibly being TRBD1 or TRBD2 (5 bases each). V was pared by 5 bases and J by 1 base, with 15 bases between. Germline V lookup: CDR1 MNHNY, CDR2 SVGAGI (reference sequence). The CDR3 has 15 amino acids. The CDR3 region has the DNA TGTGCCAGCAGTGAATGGGGGTCCCGATCCTACGAGCAGTACTTC. It translates to CASSEWGSRSYEQYF.

Points on this clonotype: This beta chain was picked up by a library intended for alpha chains and is off target, so its count carries little meaning. CDR3 coding DNA: TGTGCCAGCAGCTACGATCAGCCCCAGCATTTT. Translating gives CASSYDQPQHF. This chain joins TRBV12-3 or TRBV12-4 and TRBJ1-5; D is ambiguous. The CDR3 is 11 amino acids. With 6 bases removed from V and 5 bases from J, the gap between germline ends came to 5 bases.

In the case of this clonotype: Since it is a stray read in a library aimed at alpha chains, this beta chain has a size that is not meaningful. V usage is TRBV20-1 and J usage is TRBJ1-3; D remains ambiguous. Deletions cut 0 bases from V and 0 bases from J, with 9 bases between. This CDR3 comprises 15 residues. The germline CDR1 and CDR2 sequences are DFQATT and SNEGSKA (reference sequence). CDR3 loop: CSARDPSGSGNTIYF. Written as DNA, the CDR3 is TGCAGTGCTAGAGACCCATCAGGCTCTGGAAACACCATATATTTT.

In the case of this clonotype: This beta chain is off target for a library built for alpha chains, so its abundance means little. The chain uses TRBV7-6 and TRBJ1-6; D uncertain. The V gene lost 1 base and the J gene lost 8 bases, with 15 bases spanning the gap. The CDR3 extends over 16 amino acids. Germline lookup yields CDR1 SGHVS and CDR2 FNYEAQ. The CDR3 region has the DNA TGTGCCAGCAGCTTAGATCCGGGTCTAGCTTATTCACCCCTCCACTTT. Translating gives CASSLDPGLAYSPLHF.

Points on this clonotype: Since it is a stray read in a library aimed at alpha chains, this beta chain has a size that is not meaningful. The gene calls are TRBV20-1 and TRBJ1-5; D gene ambiguous. Trimming cost V 3 bases and J 2 bases, with 14 bases left between them. The CDR3 consists of 15 residues. From germline, CDR1 is DFQATT and CDR2 SNEGSKA (reference sequence). The CDR3 DNA is TGCAGTGCTAGTCTGGCAGCCAACCGCAATCAGCCCCAGCATTTT. Amino acid sequence: CSASLAANRNQPQHF.

Turning to this clonotype: For a library built for alpha chains, this beta chain is a stray read; little rests on its size. The gene calls are TRBV12-3 or TRBV12-4 and TRBJ2-3; 10 bases line up with TRBD2. The CDR3 consists of 16 residues. Trimming removed 1 base from V and 9 bases from J; junction bases left unmatched: 10. Written as DNA, the CDR3 is TGTGCCAGCAGTTTAGGAGCGGGGGGGCCGGGTGAGACGCAGTATTTT. Amino acid sequence: CASSLGAGGPGETQYF.

The sample holds a few counts of this clonotype. For a library built for alpha chains, this beta chain is a stray read; little rests on its size. The chain couples TRBV20-1 to TRBJ1-3; D ambiguous. This CDR3 is 13 amino acids long. Germline loops: CDR1 DFQATT, CDR2 SNEGSKA (reference sequence). V was cut by 2 bases and J by 0 bases, with 5 bases left in between. CDR3 sequence (DNA): TGCAGTGCTAGATGGACCTCTGGAAACACCATATATTTT. This sequence encodes CSARWTSGNTIYF.

With respect to this clonotype: In a library made to pick up alpha chains, this beta chain is a stray read with a size that means little. The CDR3 bases are TGTGCCAGCAGCTTAGCCCTGATAAGCACAGATACGCAGTATTTT. Protein: CASSLALISTDTQYF. The chain joins TRBV7-2 to TRBJ2-3; D gene ambiguous. Germline loops: CDR1 SGHTA, CDR2 FQGNSA. The CDR3 spans 15 residues. V was cut by 0 bases and J by 0 bases, with 7 bases left in between. The full variable domain, its missing parts supplied by reference TRBV7-2 and TRBJ2-3, is GAGVSQSPSNKVTEKGKDVELRCDPISGHTALYWYRQSLGQGLEFLIYFQGNSAPDKSGLPSDRFSAERTGGSVSTLTIQRTQQEDSAVYLCASSLALISTDTQYFGPGTRLTVL.

Only one count was recorded for this clonotype. With the library built for alpha chains, this beta chain is off target and its frequency is not meaningful. The genes are TRBV20-1 and TRBJ2-7; the match to TRBD1 covers 7 bases. V was clipped by 6 bases and J by 3 bases; unmatched bases: 5. Germline assignment: CDR1 DFQATT and CDR2 SNEGSKA (reference sequence). This CDR3 region has 12 residues. CDR3 sequence: CSAPRDSYEQYF. The CDR3 DNA is TGCAGTGCGCCCAGGGACAGCTACGAGCAGTACTTC.

Concerning this clonotype: A junction boundary mismatches the germline segment, possibly from a read error. This beta chain is an off-target read within a library intended for alpha chains, so its frequency means little. The gene calls are TRBV7-2 and TRBJ2-1, with TRBD2 matching 10 bases. Germline lookup yields CDR1 SGHTA and CDR2 FQGNSA. The CDR3 is made up of 14 amino acids. The CDR3 sequence: CASSLLLADGTSEF. For the CDR3, the DNA is TGTGCCAGCAGCTTACTGTTGGCCGACGGGACTAGCGAGTTC.

On this clonotype: Because the library targeted alpha chains, this beta chain is an off-target read whose size means little. This rearrangement joins TRBV6-1 to TRBJ2-7; weak D call: TRBD2 (6 bases). The CDR3 runs to 15 residues. Germline V gene sequence: CDR1 MNHNS, CDR2 SASEGT. V was cut by 6 bases and J by 1 base, with 16 bases left in between. In DNA form, the CDR3 reads TGTGCCAGCAGGCGGGGCAGGGAAGCATCCTACGAGCAGTACTTC. Protein: CASRRGREASYEQYF.

As regards this clonotype: This beta chain slipped into a library made for alpha chains as a stray read, so its size is not meaningful. The J gene is TRBJ2-1, the V gene TRBV5-1, with a possible D match to TRBD1 (5 bases). The CDR3 is 13 residues long. V was pared by 0 bases and J by 10 bases, with 11 bases between. The germline V gene has CDR1 SGHRS and CDR2 YFSETQ. The CDR3 is CASSLDRFGEQFF. CDR3 in DNA: TGCGCCAGCAGCTTGGACAGGTTCGGGGAGCAGTTCTTC.

With regard to this clonotype: This beta chain is an off-target read within a library intended for alpha chains, so its frequency means little. The rearrangement uses TRBV20-1 and TRBJ1-3; D perhaps matches TRBD1 (5 bases). CDR1 is DFQATT, CDR2 SNEGSKA, per germline (reference sequence). V gave up 1 base and J gave up 10 bases, with 17 bases separating them. CDR3 length: 14 residues. CDR3 DNA sequence: TGCAGTGCTAGAGGCCCCCTGGGGGGAGAGACCATATATTTT. Translating gives CSARGPLGGETIYF.

As to this clonotype: This beta chain turned up in a library designed for alpha chains; as an off-target read, its abundance says little. V usage is TRBV2 and J usage is TRBJ2-1, with 9 nucleotides matching TRBD2. Germline trimming cut 7 bases from V and 15 bases from J; bases unmatched to any gene: 10. CDR3 size: 12 residues. Germline lookup yields CDR1 SNHLY and CDR2 FYNNEI. The CDR3 loop is CASITTGTSMFF. The CDR3 DNA follows: TGTGCCAGCATTACAACCGGGACTAGCATGTTCTTC. Full variable domain (missing parts from reference TRBV2 and TRBJ2-1): EPEVTQTPSHQVTQMGQEVILRCVPISNHLYFYWYRQILGQKVEFLVSFYNNEISEKSEIFDDQFSVERPDGSNFTLKIRSTKLEDSAMYFCASITTGTSMFFGPGTRLTVL.